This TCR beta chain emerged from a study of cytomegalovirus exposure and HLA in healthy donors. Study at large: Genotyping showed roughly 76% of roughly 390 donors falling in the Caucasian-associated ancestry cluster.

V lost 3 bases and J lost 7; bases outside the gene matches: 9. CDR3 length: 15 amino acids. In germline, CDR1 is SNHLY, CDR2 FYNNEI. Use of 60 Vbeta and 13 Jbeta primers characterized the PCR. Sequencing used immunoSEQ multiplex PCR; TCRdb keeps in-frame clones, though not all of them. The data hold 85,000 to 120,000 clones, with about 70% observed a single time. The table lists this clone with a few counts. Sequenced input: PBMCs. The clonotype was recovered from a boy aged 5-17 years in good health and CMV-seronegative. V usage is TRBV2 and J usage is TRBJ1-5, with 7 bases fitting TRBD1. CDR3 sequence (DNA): TGTGCCAGCAGTGACAAACAGGGGAGGTTCCAGCCCCAGCATTTT. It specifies CASSDKQGRFQPQHF. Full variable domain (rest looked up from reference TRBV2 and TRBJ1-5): EPEVTQTPSHQVTQMGQEVILRCVPISNHLYFYWYRQILGQKVEFLVSFYNNEISEKSEIFDDQFSVERPDGSNFTLKIRSTKLEDSAMYFCASSDKQGRFQPQHFGDGTRLSIL.